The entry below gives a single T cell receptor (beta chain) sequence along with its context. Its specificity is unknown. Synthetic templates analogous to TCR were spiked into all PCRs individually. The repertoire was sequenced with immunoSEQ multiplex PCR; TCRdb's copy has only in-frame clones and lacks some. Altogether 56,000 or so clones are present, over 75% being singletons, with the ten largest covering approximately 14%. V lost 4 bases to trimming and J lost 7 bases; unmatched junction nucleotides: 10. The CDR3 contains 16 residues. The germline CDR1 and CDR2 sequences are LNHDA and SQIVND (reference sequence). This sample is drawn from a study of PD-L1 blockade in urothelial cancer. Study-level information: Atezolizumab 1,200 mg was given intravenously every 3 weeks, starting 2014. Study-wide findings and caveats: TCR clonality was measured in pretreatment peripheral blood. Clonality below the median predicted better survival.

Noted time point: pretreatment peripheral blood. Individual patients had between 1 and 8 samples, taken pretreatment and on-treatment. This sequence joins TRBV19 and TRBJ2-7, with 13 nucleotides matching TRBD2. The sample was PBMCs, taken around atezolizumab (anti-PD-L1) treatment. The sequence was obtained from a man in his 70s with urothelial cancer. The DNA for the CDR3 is TGTGCCAGTAGTACCACCCCGACTAGCGGGGGGTGGGAGCAGTACTTC. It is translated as CASSTTPTSGGWEQYF.